One sample yielded the 22 T cell receptor beta chains listed below, sequenced in a study of OX40 agonist ivuxolimab in advanced cancers. Using immunoSEQ multiplex PCR, the repertoire was profiled, and TCRdb retains in-frame clones only, with some absent. The sample yields fewer than 45,000 clones, 89% seen once. The material sequenced was CD4+ or CD8+ T cells sorted from blood, taken in a trial of the OX40 agonist ivuxolimab. The receptors were gathered from an adult with an advanced solid tumor such as melanoma, head and neck, liver or kidney cancer.

CDR3 in amino acids: CASETGGLGNGYTF. CDR3 coding DNA: TGCGCCAGCGAAACAGGGGGCCTGGGGAATGGCTACACCTTC. The chain uses TRBV10-2 and TRBJ1-2, with 9 nucleotides matching TRBD1. Looked up from germline, CDR1 is WSHSY and CDR2 is SAAADI. The length of the CDR3 is 14 residues. The J segment lost 6 bases and the V segment lost 8 bases, leaving 10 bases of the junction unmatched.

V gene TRBV29-1 combines with J gene TRBJ2-7; possibly TRBD2 for D (5 bases). The CDR3 loop spans 12 amino acids. Trimming shortened V by 5 bases and J by 2 bases, and 10 bases separated the two germline ends. Germline V gene lookup returns CDR1 SQVTM and CDR2 ANQGSEA. The CDR3 spells CSVMDGTYEQYF. The CDR3 nucleotides read TGCAGCGTTATGGACGGGACCTACGAGCAGTACTTC.

V usage is TRBV7-3 and J usage is TRBJ2-1; 8 bases match TRBD2. Germline V gene lookup returns CDR1 SGHTA and CDR2 FQGTGA. The CDR3 is made up of 16 amino acids. Unmatched junction bases numbered 12, after V lost 6 bases and J lost 5 bases. The CDR3 sequence is CASRITSGGPNNEQFF. The CDR3 bases are TGTGCCAGCAGAATAACTTCGGGGGGGCCCAACAATGAGCAGTTCTTC.

This rearrangement joins TRBV27 to TRBJ2-7, with D maybe TRBD2 (5 bases). V was shortened by 4 bases and J by 5 bases, with 21 bases between the two germline ends. This CDR3 region has 16 residues. Germline CDR1 is MNHEY and CDR2 is SMNVEV (reference sequence). The CDR3 DNA reads TGTGCCAGCAGTTCCTACCTTCCCCGGGGTGATGACGAGCAGTACTTC. Encoded protein: CASSSYLPRGDDEQYF.

The chain carries TRBV19 and TRBJ1-1; D is possibly TRBD1 (6 bases). Per the germline V gene, CDR1 is LNHDA and CDR2 is SQIVND (reference sequence). V lost 8 bases to trimming and J lost 0 bases, with 13 bases between them. The CDR3 is 14 residues long. The CDR3 DNA is TGTGCCAGTTATAAAACAGGGATGAACACTGAAGCTTTCTTT. Its protein product is CASYKTGMNTEAFF.

This clone was recorded a few times. The genes are TRBV27 and TRBJ2-7, with D unresolved. Germline V gives CDR1 MNHEY, CDR2 SMNVEV (reference sequence). This CDR3 region has 15 residues. V was pared by 5 bases and J by 0 bases, with 14 bases between. CDR3 in DNA: TGTGCCAGCAGTCCGCAAGACCCTGTCTCCTACGAGCAGTACTTC. Amino acids: CASSPQDPVSYEQYF.

This clone was counted once. The CDR3 loop is CASSPPPGHPYEQYF. In DNA form, the CDR3 reads TGTGCCAGCAGCCCCCCCCCGGGACACCCCTACGAGCAGTACTTC. The chain uses TRBV7-3 and TRBJ2-7; possibly TRBD1 for D (6 bases). Germline lookup yields CDR1 SGHTA and CDR2 FQGTGA. The CDR3 has 15 residues. The V end was cut by 5 bases, the J end by 2 bases, with 16 bases between.

This rearrangement joins TRBV9 to TRBJ2-7; 7 bases align to TRBD2. This CDR3 spans 15 amino acids. With V trimmed by 2 bases and J by 0 bases, 5 bases remained unmatched. CDR1 SGDLS and CDR2 YYNGEE come from the germline V gene. CDR3 residues: CASSVRSGDSYEQYF. The CDR3 DNA reads as TGTGCCAGCAGCGTTCGAAGCGGGGACTCCTACGAGCAGTACTTC.

This chain links TRBV5-5 with TRBJ2-7, with no clear D. From germline, CDR1 is SGHKS and CDR2 YYEKEE (reference sequence). Trimming removed 4 bases from V and 3 bases from J, with 8 bases in between. The CDR3 consists of 12 residues. The chain's CDR3 is CASSLVSYEQYF. The CDR3 DNA reads as TGTGCCAGCAGCCTAGTCAGCTACGAGCAGTACTTC.

The chain recombines TRBV5-6 with TRBJ2-7; D is ambiguous. CDR3 length: 11 residues. The V gene's germline CDR1 is SGHDT and CDR2 YYEEEE. Trimming removed 4 bases at V and 6 bases at J, with 8 bases between. The CDR3 here is CASSKGGEQYF. The CDR3, as DNA: TGTGCCAGCAGCAAGGGTGGCGAGCAGTACTTC.

The chain combines TRBV6-6 with TRBJ1-5; perhaps TRBD1 as D (5 bases). CDR3 length: 14 amino acids. Germline V gene sequence: CDR1 MNHNY, CDR2 SVGAGI (reference sequence). V was clipped by 6 bases and J by 3 bases, with 12 bases between them. The CDR3 reads CASSPPGVNQPQHF. CDR3 in DNA: TGTGCCAGCAGCCCCCCGGGGGTCAATCAGCCCCAGCATTTT.

CDR3 loop: CASSQDRSYTEAFF. The DNA for the CDR3 is TGCGCCAGCAGCCAAGATAGGTCCTACACTGAAGCTTTCTTT. The chain links TRBV4-1 to TRBJ1-1; D gene unclear. V lost 0 bases to trimming and J lost 3 bases, with 8 bases between them. Germline V CDR1 and CDR2: MGHRA, YSYEKL. The length of the CDR3 is 14 residues.

The chain combines TRBV19 with TRBJ1-5; TRBD1 is a possible D gene (5 bases). The CDR3 loop spans 15 amino acids. Between the trimmed V and J ends, which lost 8 bases and 3 bases, there was a span of 17 bases. Germline V CDR1 and CDR2: LNHDA, SQIVND (reference sequence). The CDR3 DNA reads TGTGCCAGTTCCGACAGAGGCAGAACCAATCAGCCCCAGCATTTT. Translation gives CASSDRGRTNQPQHF.

The genes are TRBV10-3 and TRBJ2-7; the match to TRBD1 covers 10 bases. The CDR3 is made up of 14 amino acids. V lost 6 bases, J lost 3 bases, and 5 bases stayed unmatched. Germline CDR1 ENHRY, CDR2 SYGVKD. DNA for the CDR3: TGTGCCATCAGGACAGGGGGCCCTTTCTACGAGCAGTACTTC. It translates to CAIRTGGPFYEQYF.

The CDR3 sequence: CASSSRTGKYETQYF. Here the CDR3 DNA reads TGTGCCAGCAGCAGCCGGACAGGGAAGTATGAGACCCAGTACTTC. The rearrangement links TRBV5-5 to TRBJ2-5, with TRBD1 matching over 8 bases. CDR1 is SGHKS, CDR2 YYEKEE, per germline (reference sequence). The CDR3 extends over 15 amino acids. V shed 4 bases and J 5 bases; nucleotides not matched to a gene: 10. Full variable domain (remainder filled in from reference TRBV5-5 and TRBJ2-5): DAGVTQSPTHLIKTRGQQVTLRCSPISGHKSVSWYQQVLGQGPQFIFQYYEKEERGRGNFPDRFSARQFPNYSSELNVNALLLGDSALYLCASSSRTGKYETQYFGPGTRLLVL.

Only a few counts were recorded for this clone. V gene TRBV27 combines with J gene TRBJ2-1; TRBD2 is a possible D gene (5 bases). The CDR3 length is 14 residues. Germline CDR1 MNHEY, CDR2 SMNVEV (reference sequence). Trimming took 2 bases from V and 9 from J, leaving 14 bases between them. The CDR3 nucleotides read TGTGCCAGCAGTTTAGAACAGAGGGTCGGTGAGCAGTTCTTC. Encoded protein: CASSLEQRVGEQFF.

The V call is TRBV4-1, the J call TRBJ2-1; TRBD2 matches 7 bases. In germline, CDR1 is MGHRA, CDR2 YSYEKL. The CDR3 has 14 residues. Trimming took 3 bases from V and 8 from J; bases not matched to a gene: 7. CDR3 in DNA: TGCGCCAGCAGCCACGGCGGGAGCCTGGATGAGCAGTTCTTC. Its translation: CASSHGGSLDEQFF.

The V and J genes are TRBV9 and TRBJ2-1, with D possibly TRBD2 on 7 matching bases. The CDR3 consists of 14 residues. Germline values: CDR1 SGDLS, CDR2 YYNGEE. V dropped 2 bases and J dropped 7 bases, with 13 bases sitting between them. The CDR3, as DNA: TGTGCCAGCAGCGTCGGGGGGCTTGGGAATGAGCAGTTCTTC. It translates to CASSVGGLGNEQFF.

V and J are TRBV9 and TRBJ2-5; 7 bases are shared with TRBD2. TRBJ2-7 matches the DNA end more closely, so the J call is doubtful. CDR3 length: 14 amino acids. The germline V gene has CDR1 SGDLS and CDR2 YYNGEE. The CDR3 here is CASSVSRGSYEQYF. CDR3 bases: TGTGCCAGCAGCGTCTCGCGGGGGAGCTACGAGCAGTACTTC.

This clone came up once. J is TRBJ2-1 and V is TRBV2, with a weak D call TRBD1 (5 bases). The CDR3 runs 12 residues. The V and J ends lost 7 bases and 6 bases respectively, with 10 bases between them. Germline CDR1 and CDR2: SNHLY and FYNNEI. The CDR3 DNA reads as TGTGCCAGCAAAGGCAGGGTCAATGAGCAGTTCTTC. Translated: CASKGRVNEQFF.

The chain has TRBV2 and TRBJ1-1; 12 bases map to TRBD1. With V trimmed by 6 bases and J by 2 bases, 4 bases remained unmatched. This CDR3 has 15 amino acids. Germline V CDR1 and CDR2: SNHLY, FYNNEI. The DNA of the CDR3 is TGTGCCAGCAGGGGACAGGGGGCGCGTAACACTGAAGCTTTCTTT. Protein product: CASRGQGARNTEAFF.

V usage is TRBV6-4 and J usage is TRBJ2-1; no firm D call. CDR3 length equals 15 residues. Deletions cut 0 bases from V and 8 bases from J, with 14 bases between. Germline CDR1 and CDR2: MRHNA and SNTAGT. This chain's CDR3 is CASSDSGKPSDEQFF. The CDR3 DNA reads as TGTGCCAGCAGTGACTCTGGGAAACCGAGCGATGAGCAGTTCTTC.